This TCR beta chain emerged from a study of cytomegalovirus exposure and HLA in healthy donors. Study-level findings and limits: In a later analysis, HLA-associated TCR beta chains were more clonally expanded than equally common others. Confirmation was obtained in vitro that a few CMV-associated chains are specific for CMV antigens. One later analysis reportedly identified an Asian-associated ancestry cluster that showed fewer N-insertions than the roughly 620-donor mean.

V was pared by 7 bases and J by 0 bases, with 19 bases between. The CDR3 has 17 residues. Germline V CDR1 and CDR2: MDHEN, SYDVKM. It was with 60 Vbeta and 13 Jbeta primers that the PCR ran. Sequencing was performed with immunoSEQ multiplex PCR; in TCRdb, only in-frame clones are kept and a portion is missing. The sample carries about 130,000 clones, about 74% recorded once. Note on this clone: No antigen is known for it.

The specimen was PBMCs. The receptor's source is a man aged 25-45 years in good health and CMV-seronegative. The chain has TRBV28 and TRBJ1-3; D unclear. The CDR3, as DNA: TGTGCCAGCACCCCAACGGGAGGACTTTTCTCTGGAAACACCATATATTTT. Its translation: CASTPTGGLFSGNTIYF.